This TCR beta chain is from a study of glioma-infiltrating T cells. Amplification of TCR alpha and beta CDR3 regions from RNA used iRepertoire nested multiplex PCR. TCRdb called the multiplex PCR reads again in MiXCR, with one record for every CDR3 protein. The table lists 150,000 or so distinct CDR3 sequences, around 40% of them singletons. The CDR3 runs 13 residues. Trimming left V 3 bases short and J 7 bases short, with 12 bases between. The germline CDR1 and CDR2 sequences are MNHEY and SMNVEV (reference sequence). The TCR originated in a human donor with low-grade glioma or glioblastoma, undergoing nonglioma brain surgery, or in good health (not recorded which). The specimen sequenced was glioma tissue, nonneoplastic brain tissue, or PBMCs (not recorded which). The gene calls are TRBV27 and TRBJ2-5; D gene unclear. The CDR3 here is CASSFRTRGTQYF. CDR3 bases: TGTGCCAGCAGTTTCCGGACCCGAGGGACCCAGTACTTC.